Each of the 4 T cell receptor beta chains below was sequenced from the same sample in a study of control samples from healthy donors and cancer patients (TCRdb year 2020). To prepare the library, the immunoSEQ multiplex PCR assay was applied. Not all clones reach the TCRdb copy of this immuneACCESS table, which keeps in-frame sequences only. Checked studies attribute under half of the gap to unresolved V genes and leave the rest unexplained. The sample records tens of thousands of clones, over 85% of which are singletons. Around 5.8% of the sample goes to the ten largest clones. The sequencing sample was made of blood. These receptors were collected from a middle-aged man in good health.

V and J are TRBV29-1 and TRBJ1-1; 9 nucleotides align to TRBD1. The CDR3 is made up of 14 amino acids. Germline-derived CDR1 and CDR2 are SQVTM and ANQGSEA. V lost 5 bases to trimming and J lost 4 bases; unmatched junction nucleotides: 8. In DNA form, the CDR3 reads TGCAGCGTTTACAACACAGGGGGCCCCACTGAAGCTTTCTTT. This sequence encodes CSVYNTGGPTEAFF.

This clone was seen more than once but under ten times. The chain combines TRBV20-1 with TRBJ1-4; D gene unclear. The germline V gene encodes CDR1 DFQATT and CDR2 SNEGSKA (reference sequence). V lost 6 bases and J lost 4, with 6 bases in between. The CDR3 loop spans 11 amino acids. The CDR3 DNA follows: TGCAGTGCGGAGTTTAATGAAAAACTGTTTTTT. Translated, it gives CSAEFNEKLFF.

J is TRBJ1-5 and V is TRBV20-1; tentative D call: TRBD1 (6 bases). CDR3 length equals 15 residues. The V end was cut by 3 bases, the J end by 4 bases, with 16 bases between. Germline V gene data show CDR1 as DFQATT and CDR2 as SNEGSKA (reference sequence). For the CDR3, the DNA is TGCAGTGCTAGTGGGGGAACAGGGAATAATCAGCCCCAGCATTTT. It codes for CSASGGTGNNQPQHF.

The chain carries TRBV5-4 and TRBJ2-1; weak D call: TRBD1 (6 bases). The CDR3 sequence is 15 residues long. Germline CDR1 reads SGHNT; CDR2 reads YYREEE (reference sequence). V was clipped by 0 bases and J by 8 bases, with 15 bases between them. CDR3 amino acids: CASSLADRPGDEQFF. The CDR3 DNA sequence: TGTGCCAGCAGCTTGGCGGACCGCCCAGGGGATGAGCAGTTCTTC.